This entry describes one T cell receptor beta chain. The data were produced by immunoSEQ multiplex PCR, yet TCRdb's version contains in-frame clones alone and is incomplete. The sample includes 47,000 or so clones, nearly 90% of them seen just once. Germline V lookup: CDR1 SGHAT, CDR2 FQNNGV. The V end was cut by 0 bases, the J end by 8 bases, with 16 bases between. This CDR3 contains 15 residues. This sample is part of a study of T cell changes during pregnancy in multiple sclerosis. The chain carries TRBV11-2 and TRBJ1-2; no clear D gene. This specimen consisted of peripheral blood, obtained after pregnancy. The source of this sequence is a female donor in good health, enrolled as a control in a pregnancy study. This chain's CDR3 is CASSLEPGISYGYTF. CDR3 nucleotides: TGTGCCAGCAGCTTAGAGCCGGGAATATCCTACGGCTACACCTTC.